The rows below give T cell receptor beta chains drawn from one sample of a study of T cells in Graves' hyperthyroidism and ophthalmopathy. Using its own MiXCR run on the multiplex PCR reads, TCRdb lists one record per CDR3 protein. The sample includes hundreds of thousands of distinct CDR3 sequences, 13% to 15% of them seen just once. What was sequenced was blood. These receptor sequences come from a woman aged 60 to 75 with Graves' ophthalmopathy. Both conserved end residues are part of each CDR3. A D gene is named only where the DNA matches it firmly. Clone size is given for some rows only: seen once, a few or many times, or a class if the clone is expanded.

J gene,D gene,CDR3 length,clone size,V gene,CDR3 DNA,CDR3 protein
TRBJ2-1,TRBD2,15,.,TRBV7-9,TGTGCCAGCAGCTTAGAAGCGGGAGGGTTCAATGAGCAGTTCTTC,CASSLEAGGFNEQFF
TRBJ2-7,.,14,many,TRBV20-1,TGCAGTGCTAGAGGCCAGGGCTTAATCTACGAGCAGTACTTC,CSARGQGLIYEQYF
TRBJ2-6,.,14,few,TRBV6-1,TGTGCCAGCGCTGACTCCTCCGGGGCCAACGTCCTGACTTTC,CASADSSGANVLTF
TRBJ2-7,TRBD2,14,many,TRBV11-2,TGTGCCAGCAGCTCGACTAGCGGGTTTTCGGAGCAGTACTTC,CASSSTSGFSEQYF
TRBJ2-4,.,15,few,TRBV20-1,TGCAGTGCTAGAGTGGGGTTGACAGCCAAAAACATTCAGTACTTC,CSARVGLTAKNIQYF
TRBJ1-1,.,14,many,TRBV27,TGTGCCAGCAGCGCAGGGAGGCTGAACACTGAAGCTTTCTTT,CASSAGRLNTEAFF
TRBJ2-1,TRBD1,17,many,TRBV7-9,TGTGCCAGCAGCCAACGGGGTAAAGGGACAGGTGTCGATGAGCAGTTCTTC,CASSQRGKGTGVDEQFF
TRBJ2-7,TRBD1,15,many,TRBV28,TGTGCCAGCCGCCGGACAGGGTCTAGCTCCTACGAGCAGTACTTC,CASRRTGSSSYEQYF
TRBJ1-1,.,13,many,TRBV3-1,TGTGCCAGCAGCCCAGTTCTTAGCGCTGAAGCTTTCTTT,CASSPVLSAEAFF
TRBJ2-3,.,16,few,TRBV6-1,TGTGCCAGCAGTTATCCCCCGCGCGGCTACACAGATACGCAGTATTTT,CASSYPPRGYTDTQYF
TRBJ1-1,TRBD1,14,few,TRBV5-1,TGCGCCAGCAGCGGCGGACAGGGGGGGATTGAAGCTTTCTTT,CASSGGQGGIEAFF
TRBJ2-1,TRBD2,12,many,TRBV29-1,TGCAGCGTTGAAGAGACTAGCGGGAAGCAGTTCTTC,CSVEETSGKQFF
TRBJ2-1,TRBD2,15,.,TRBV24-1,TGTGCCACGGGACCCGGGACTAGCGGGATCAATGAGCAGTTCTTC,CATGPGTSGINEQFF
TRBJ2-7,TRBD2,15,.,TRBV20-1,TGCAGTGCTATTCGACTAGCGGGAGGTGTGGGGGAGCAGTACTTC,CSAIRLAGGVGEQYF
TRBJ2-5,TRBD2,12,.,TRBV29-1,TGCAGCGTTGAAGCCCCGGGGGGGACCCAGTACTTC,CSVEAPGGTQYF
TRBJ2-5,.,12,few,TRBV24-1,TGTGCCACCAGTGATCCCCTGGAGACCCAGTACTTC,CATSDPLETQYF
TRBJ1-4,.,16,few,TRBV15,TGTGCCACCAGCAGATCAAGGTTCGGAGGTGAAGAAAAACTGTTTTTT,CATSRSRFGGEEKLFF
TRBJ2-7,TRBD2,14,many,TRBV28,TGTGCCAGCGCGGGACTACTCCATGAGTACGAGCAGTACTTC,CASAGLLHEYEQYF
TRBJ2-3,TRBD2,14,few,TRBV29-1,TGCAGCGTTGAGGATCCGGGGGGTTCAGATACGCAGTATTTT,CSVEDPGGSDTQYF
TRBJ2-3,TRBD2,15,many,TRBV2,TGTGCCAGCAGTGAGTGGGATAGCGGGAAGGATACGCAGTATTTT,CASSEWDSGKDTQYF
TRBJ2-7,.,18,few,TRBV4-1,TGCGCCAGCAGCCAAGGCGAGTTGCGAGCGGGCGACTTCTACGAGCAGTACTTC,CASSQGELRAGDFYEQYF
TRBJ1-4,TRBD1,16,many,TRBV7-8,TGTGCCAGCAGCGCCGGGACAGGGCAGGCTAATGAAAAACTGTTTTTT,CASSAGTGQANEKLFF
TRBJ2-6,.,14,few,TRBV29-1,TGCAGCGTTAGGGACACCTCTGGGGCCAACGTCCTGACTTTC,CSVRDTSGANVLTF
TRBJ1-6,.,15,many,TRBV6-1,TGTGCCAGCAGCGAGTCGACAGCGCGTAATTCACCCCTCCACTTT,CASSESTARNSPLHF
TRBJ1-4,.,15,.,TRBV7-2,TGTGCCAGCAGCCCATCATTGGCAGCTAATGAAAAACTGTTTTTT,CASSPSLAANEKLFF
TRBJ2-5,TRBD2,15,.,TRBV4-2,TGTGCCAGCAGCCTGAGGGCTAGCGGCCAAGAGACCCAGTACTTC,CASSLRASGQETQYF
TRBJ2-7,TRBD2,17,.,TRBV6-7,TGTGCCCGGCGCAGGCCTAGCGGGAGGCCGACAACCTACGAGCAGTACTTC,CARRRPSGRPTTYEQYF
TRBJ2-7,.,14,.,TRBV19,TGTGCCAGTAAACTGGGGTCTTCGAGTGACGAGCAGTACTTC,CASKLGSSSDEQYF
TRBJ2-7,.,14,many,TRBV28,TGTGCCAGCAGTATCAACAGAATCCCCTACGAGCAGTACTTC,CASSINRIPYEQYF
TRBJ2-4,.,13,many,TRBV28,TGTGCCAGCAGTTTACCGGGGGATAGCATTCAGTACTTC,CASSLPGDSIQYF
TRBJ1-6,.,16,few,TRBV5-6,TGTGCCAGCAGTTGGGACCCGAGCTCCTATAATTCACCCCTCCACTTT,CASSWDPSSYNSPLHF
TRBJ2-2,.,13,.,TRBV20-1,TGCAGTGCTACCGGGGTGAACACCGGGGAGCTGTTTTTT,CSATGVNTGELFF
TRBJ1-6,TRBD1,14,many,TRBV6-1,TGTGCCAGCACCAGGGGGCGAGATGGGTCACCCCTCCACTTT,CASTRGRDGSPLHF
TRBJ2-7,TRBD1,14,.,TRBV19,TGTGCCAGTAGTGGCCGGGACAGGGCCCACGAGCAGTACTTC,CASSGRDRAHEQYF
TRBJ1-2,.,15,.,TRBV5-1,TGCGCCAGCAGCTTCGTAGGGAGTATAATGGATGGCTACACCTTC,CASSFVGSIMDGYTF
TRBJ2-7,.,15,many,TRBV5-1,TGCGCCAGCAGCTCACAGACAGGGACTGGTTCGGAGCAGTACTTC,CASSSQTGTGSEQYF
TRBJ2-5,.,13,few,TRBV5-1,TGCGCCAGCAGTCGGGAGTACCAAGAGACCCAGTACTTC,CASSREYQETQYF
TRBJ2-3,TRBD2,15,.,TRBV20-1,TGCAGTGCTAGGTATCTAGCGGAGGGCACAGATACGCAGTATTTT,CSARYLAEGTDTQYF